This TCR beta chain was recovered during a study of blood T cell repertoires in COVID-19. Study-level information: There were acute and convalescent COVID-19 samples, and they came from the United States, Italy and Spain. In each case, the material was cDNA or gDNA derived from T cells, B-cell-depleted T cells, or PBMCs.

The CDR3 is 16 amino acids. The germline gives CDR1 SGDLS, CDR2 YYNGEE. Trimming removed 0 bases at V and 4 bases at J, with 11 bases between. This clone was detected only once. This table comes from immunoSEQ multiplex PCR, and its TCRdb copy is limited to in-frame clones, with some not included. The table includes about 110,000 clones, roughly four fifths detected once. The receptor comes from a woman aged 70-85 years with acute or convalescent COVID-19. The sample was peripheral blood. The J gene is TRBJ2-6, the V gene TRBV9, with D uncertain. CDR3 nucleotide sequence: TGTGCCAGCAGCGTAGAACCAGCGTACGGGGCCAACGTCCTGACTTTC. This translates into CASSVEPAYGANVLTF.